This T cell receptor (beta chain) was sequenced for a study of T cells in Graves' hyperthyroidism and ophthalmopathy. It was RNA transcripts that yielded the amplified TCR beta CDR3 regions. HTBI primers were employed in a first-round RT-PCR of the TCR CDR3. TCRdb re-called the multiplex PCR reads through MiXCR, storing one row per CDR3 protein. The repertoire has about 110,000 distinct CDR3 sequences, 15% to 20% of them found once; the top ten carry about 45%. Findings and caveats of the study: Expanded thyroid clonotypes (above 0.001) were mostly also found in blood.

Exclusion followed for patients with uncontrolled infection, other autoimmune disease, pregnancy or lactation. Diagnosing involved the use of clinical symptoms, serum thyroxine and TRAb, thyroid ultrasound and orbital computed tomography. Fresh peripheral blood, about 9.9 ml, yielded the PBMCs. V trimming: 3 bases; J trimming: 3 bases; junction bases outside the gene matches: 2. This CDR3 has 14 residues. The V gene's germline CDR1 is MDHEN and CDR2 SYDVKM. At least ten counts were recorded for this clonotype. Its antigen remains unknown. This TCR was sampled from a woman aged 50 to 60 with Graves' hyperthyroidism. The sample consisted of blood. This chain connects TRBV28 to TRBJ1-1; 9 nucleotides align to TRBD1. DNA for the CDR3: TGTGCCAGCAGTTTTCGACAGGGGGACACTGAAGCTTTCTTT. It specifies CASSFRQGDTEAFF.